This T cell receptor beta chain appears in the sequencing data of a study of molecular identifiers for immune sequencing clone quantification. Overall study findings and caveats: Spiked Jurkat TCR RNA from one cell was reportedly detectable among over 800,000 naive cells.

MiXCR, applied by TCRdb to the PCR reads, yields one record per CDR3 protein. The data contain about 330,000 distinct CDR3 sequences, under 25% of them singletons. This clonotype was counted many times. What it recognizes is unknown. Losses at the gene ends were 5 bases for V and 2 bases for J; bases not matched to a gene: 3. The CDR3 runs 15 residues. The sample comprised naive CD8+ T cells from blood, with Jurkat cell RNA spiked in. Subset here: FACS-sorted CD8+CD4-CCR7+CD45RA+ naive T cells. The receptor's source is a human donor in good health. Some libraries in this study had Jurkat cell RNA spiked in. The chain is built from TRBV12-3 or TRBV12-4 and TRBJ2-6; the match to TRBD1 covers 7 bases. The CDR3: CASSPTGAGANVLTF. CDR3 bases: TGTGCCAGCAGTCCAACAGGGGCTGGGGCCAACGTCCTGACTTTC.